This T cell receptor (beta chain) came from a study of shared clonotypes between healthy human individuals. Note on this clone: Other DNA variants within this sample encode the same CDR3.

The CDR3 consists of 15 residues. Germline V gives CDR1 KGHSH, CDR2 LQKENI. V shed 0 bases, J shed 6 bases, and the junction held 2 bases outside the gene matches. This table comes from immunoSEQ multiplex PCR, and its TCRdb copy is limited to in-frame clones, with some not included. Here the sample spans roughly 2.6 million clones, about 92% being singletons. The sequence was obtained from a man between 18 and 35 years old in good health. V and J are TRBV18 and TRBJ2-1, with TRBD2 matching 10 bases. Sequencing used naive CD4+ T cells sorted from blood. Subset specified: CD45RA+ positively selected. CDR3 sequence reads: CASSPPSGGGNEQFF. In DNA form, the CDR3 reads TGTGCCAGCTCACCACCGAGCGGGGGGGGCAATGAGCAGTTCTTC.